This record covers a single T cell receptor beta chain. Its target is not known. Each CDR3 protein gets one entry after TCRdb re-called the reads with MiXCR. This sample has hundreds of thousands of distinct CDR3 sequences, with approximately 40% found just once. CDR3 size: 13 residues. V lost 6 bases to trimming and J lost 3 bases; unmatched junction nucleotides: 7. Germline V CDR1 and CDR2: SQVTM, ANQGSEA. This record comes from a study of T cell repertoires in cytomegalovirus infection. Overall study context: CMV infection together with matching HLA type was indicated by public TCR beta signatures. Study conclusions and caveats: The study identified carriers of CMV plus the relevant HLA from cumulative public TCR beta family frequency. It was HLA-C-restricted CMV-specific TCR beta clonotypes that dominated the response ex vivo.

This chain links TRBV29-1 with TRBJ1-1; 7 nucleotides match TRBD1. The sequenced sample was PBMCs. This clonotype originated in a human donor in good health (CMV status not recorded). Some clones in this sample may be carry-over from other donors' samples. For the CDR3, the DNA is TGCAGCGTCGCGACAGGGAGTTACACTGAAGCTTTCTTT. Protein sequence: CSVATGSYTEAFF.